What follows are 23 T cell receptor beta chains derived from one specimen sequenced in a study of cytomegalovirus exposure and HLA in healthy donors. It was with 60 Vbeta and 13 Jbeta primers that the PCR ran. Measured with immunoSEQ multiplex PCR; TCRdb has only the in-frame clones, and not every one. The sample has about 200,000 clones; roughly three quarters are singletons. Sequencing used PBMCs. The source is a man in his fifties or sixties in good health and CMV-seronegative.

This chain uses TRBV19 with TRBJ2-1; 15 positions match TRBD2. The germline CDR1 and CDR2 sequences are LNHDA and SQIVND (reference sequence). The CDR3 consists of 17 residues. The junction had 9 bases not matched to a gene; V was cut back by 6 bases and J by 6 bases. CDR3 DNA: TGTGCCAGTAGGACCGGGACTAGCGGGGGGAGGGGCAATGAGCAGTTCTTC. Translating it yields CASRTGTSGGRGNEQFF.

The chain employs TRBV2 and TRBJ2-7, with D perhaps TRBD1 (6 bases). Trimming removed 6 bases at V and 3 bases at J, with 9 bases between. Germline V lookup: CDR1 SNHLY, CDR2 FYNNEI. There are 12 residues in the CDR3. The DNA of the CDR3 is TGTGCCAGCAGATTACAGGGCTACGAGCAGTACTTC. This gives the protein CASRLQGYEQYF.

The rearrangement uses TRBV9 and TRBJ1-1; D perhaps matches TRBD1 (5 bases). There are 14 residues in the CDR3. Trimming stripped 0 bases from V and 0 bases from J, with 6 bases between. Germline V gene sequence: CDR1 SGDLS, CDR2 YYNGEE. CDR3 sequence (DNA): TGTGCCAGCAGCGTAGAGGGGTTGAACACTGAAGCTTTCTTT. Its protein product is CASSVEGLNTEAFF.

CDR3 nucleotides: TGTGCCAGCAGCCTGGGACAGACAAGCACAGATACGCAGTATTTT. The encoded protein is CASSLGQTSTDTQYF. The gene calls are TRBV11-2 and TRBJ2-3, with 7 bases fitting TRBD1. V gave up 5 bases and J gave up 0 bases; unmatched junction bases: 5. CDR1 and CDR2 from the germline V gene are SGHAT and FQNNGV. The CDR3 covers 15 residues.

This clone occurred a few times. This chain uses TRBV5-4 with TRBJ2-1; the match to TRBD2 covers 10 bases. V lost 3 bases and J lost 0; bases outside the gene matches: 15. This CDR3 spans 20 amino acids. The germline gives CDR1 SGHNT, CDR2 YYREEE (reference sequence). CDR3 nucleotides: TGTGCCAGCAGCTCGACTAGATCCGGGACTAGCGTAATCTCCTACAATGAGCAGTTCTTC. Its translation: CASSSTRSGTSVISYNEQFF.

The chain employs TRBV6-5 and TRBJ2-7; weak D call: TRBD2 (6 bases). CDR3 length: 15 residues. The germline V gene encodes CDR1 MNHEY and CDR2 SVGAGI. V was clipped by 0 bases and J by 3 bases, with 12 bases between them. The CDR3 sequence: CASSYSERGGYEQYF. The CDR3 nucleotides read TGTGCCAGCAGTTACTCGGAAAGGGGAGGCTACGAGCAGTACTTC.

The CDR3 is CASTSGGTVAKNIQYF. The CDR3, as DNA: TGTGCCAGTACCTCGGGGGGGACAGTTGCCAAAAACATTCAGTACTTC. The rearrangement links TRBV19 to TRBJ2-4; weak D call: TRBD2 (8 bases). CDR1 and CDR2 (germline): LNHDA, SQIVND (reference sequence). The V gene lost 7 bases and the J gene lost 1 base, with 17 bases spanning the gap. This CDR3 has 16 amino acids.

CDR3 sequence (DNA): TGTGCCAGCAGTTACCTGGGACACCCTGGAGAGGGCTACACCTTC. It translates to CASSYLGHPGEGYTF. The chain carries TRBV6-5 and TRBJ1-2; TRBD1 is a possible D gene (6 bases). Per the germline V gene, CDR1 is MNHEY and CDR2 is SVGAGI. V gave up 2 bases and J gave up 8 bases, with 18 bases separating them. The CDR3 has 15 residues.

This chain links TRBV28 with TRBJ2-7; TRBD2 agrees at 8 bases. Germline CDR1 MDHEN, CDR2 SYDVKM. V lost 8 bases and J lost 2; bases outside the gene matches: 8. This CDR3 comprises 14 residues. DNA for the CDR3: TGTGCCAGCCTCGGGGGGGACCGCACCTACGAGCAGTACTTC. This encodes CASLGGDRTYEQYF.

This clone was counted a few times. CDR3 nucleotides: TGTGCCTGGAGTGGCCAAACGAAAAAGGAGGAGCAGTACTTC. Its protein product is CAWSGQTKKEEQYF. The genes are TRBV30 and TRBJ2-7; D not certain. CDR1 GTSNPN and CDR2 SVGIG come from the germline V gene (reference sequence). The ends were cut back, 1 base at V and 7 bases at J, with 17 bases in the middle. The CDR3 has 14 residues.

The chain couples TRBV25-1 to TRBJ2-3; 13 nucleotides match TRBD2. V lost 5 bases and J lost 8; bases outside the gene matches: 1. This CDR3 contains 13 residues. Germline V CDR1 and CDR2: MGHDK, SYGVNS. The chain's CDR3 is CASSRLAGGTQYF. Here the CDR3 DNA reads TGTGCCAGCAGTCGACTAGCGGGAGGTACGCAGTATTTT.

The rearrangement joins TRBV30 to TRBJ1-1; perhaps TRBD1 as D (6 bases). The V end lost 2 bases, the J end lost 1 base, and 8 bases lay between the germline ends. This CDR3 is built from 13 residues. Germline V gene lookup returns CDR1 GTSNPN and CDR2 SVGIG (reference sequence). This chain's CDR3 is CAWSTGSNTEAFF. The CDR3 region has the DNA TGTGCCTGGAGTACAGGGTCGAACACTGAAGCTTTCTTT.

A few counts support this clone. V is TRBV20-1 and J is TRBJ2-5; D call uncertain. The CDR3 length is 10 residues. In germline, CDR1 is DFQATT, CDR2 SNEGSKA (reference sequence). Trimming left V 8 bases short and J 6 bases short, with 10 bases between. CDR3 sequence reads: CSTTFQTQYF. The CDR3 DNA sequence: TGCAGTACCACTTTCCAGACCCAGTACTTC.

Here the CDR3 DNA reads TGTGCCAGCAGCTTGAGGCTGGGACAGGGGTTCTTC. This codes for CASSLRLGQGFF. This chain connects TRBV5-6 to TRBJ2-1, with TRBD1 matching 9 bases. From germline, CDR1 is SGHDT and CDR2 YYEEEE. With V trimmed by 1 base and J by 15 bases, 5 bases remained unmatched. The length of the CDR3 is 12 residues.

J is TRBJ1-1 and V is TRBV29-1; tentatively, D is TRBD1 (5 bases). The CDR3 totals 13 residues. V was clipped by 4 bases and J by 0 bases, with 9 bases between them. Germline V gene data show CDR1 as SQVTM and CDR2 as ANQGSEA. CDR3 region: CSVAGVLNTEAFF. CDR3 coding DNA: TGCAGCGTTGCGGGGGTCCTGAACACTGAAGCTTTCTTT.

The CDR3 DNA reads as TGTGCCACCAGCAGAGATCAGCGCGCACGAAGCACAGATACGCAGTATTTT. Its translation is CATSRDQRARSTDTQYF. The V and J genes are TRBV15 and TRBJ2-3; D unclear. Germline V gene lookup returns CDR1 LNHNV and CDR2 YYDKDF (reference sequence). CDR3 size: 17 residues. The germline V and J ends were trimmed by 0 bases and 0 bases, with 13 bases remaining between them. Drawing the rest from reference TRBV15 and TRBJ2-3, the complete variable domain is DAMVIQNPRYQVTQFGKPVTLSCSQTLNHNVMYWYQQKSSQAPKLLFHYYDKDFNNEADTPDNFQSRRPNTSFCFLDIRSPGLGDTAMYLCATSRDQRARSTDTQYFGPGTRLTVL.

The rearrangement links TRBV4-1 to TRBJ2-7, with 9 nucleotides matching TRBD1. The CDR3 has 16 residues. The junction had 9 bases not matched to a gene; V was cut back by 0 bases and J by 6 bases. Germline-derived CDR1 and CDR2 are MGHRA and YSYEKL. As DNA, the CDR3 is TGCGCCAGCAGCCAAGAGCCGGGACAGGGCTCGCGCGAGCAGTACTTC. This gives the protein CASSQEPGQGSREQYF.

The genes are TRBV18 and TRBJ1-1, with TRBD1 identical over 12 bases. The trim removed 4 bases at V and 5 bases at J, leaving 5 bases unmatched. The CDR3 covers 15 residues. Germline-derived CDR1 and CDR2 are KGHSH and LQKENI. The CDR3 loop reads CASSRDRGPNTEAFF. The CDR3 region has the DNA TGTGCCAGCTCACGGGACAGGGGGCCGAATACTGAAGCTTTCTTT.

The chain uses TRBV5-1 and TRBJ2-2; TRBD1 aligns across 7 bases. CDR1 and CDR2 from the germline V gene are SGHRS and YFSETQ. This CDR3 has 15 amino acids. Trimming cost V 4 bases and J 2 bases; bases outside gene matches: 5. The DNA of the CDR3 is TGCGCCAGCAGCCTGACAGGGCAAAACACCGGGGAGCTGTTTTTT. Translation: CASSLTGQNTGELFF.

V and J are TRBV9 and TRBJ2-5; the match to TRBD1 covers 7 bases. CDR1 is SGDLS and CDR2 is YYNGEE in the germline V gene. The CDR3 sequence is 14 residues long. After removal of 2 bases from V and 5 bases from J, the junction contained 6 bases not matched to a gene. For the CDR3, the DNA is TGTGCCAGCAGCGTTTCAACAGGGGACGAGACCCAGTACTTC. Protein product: CASSVSTGDETQYF.

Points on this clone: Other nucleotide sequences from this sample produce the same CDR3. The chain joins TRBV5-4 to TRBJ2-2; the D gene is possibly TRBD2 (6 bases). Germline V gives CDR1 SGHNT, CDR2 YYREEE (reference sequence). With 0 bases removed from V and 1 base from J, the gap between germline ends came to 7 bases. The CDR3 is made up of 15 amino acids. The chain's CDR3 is CASSLARGNTGELFF. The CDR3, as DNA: TGTGCCAGCAGCTTGGCGCGGGGGAACACCGGGGAGCTGTTTTTT.

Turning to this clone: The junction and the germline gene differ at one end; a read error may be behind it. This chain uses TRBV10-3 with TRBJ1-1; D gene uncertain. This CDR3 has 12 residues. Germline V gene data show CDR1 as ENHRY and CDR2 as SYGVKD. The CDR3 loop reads CASSEYSSAAFF. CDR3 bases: TGTGCCAGCAGTGAATACAGTTCGGCGGCTTTCTTT.

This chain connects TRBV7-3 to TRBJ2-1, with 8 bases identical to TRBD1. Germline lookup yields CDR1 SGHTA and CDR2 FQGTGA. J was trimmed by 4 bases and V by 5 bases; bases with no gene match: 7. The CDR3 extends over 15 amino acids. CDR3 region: CASSHGTGFYNEQFF. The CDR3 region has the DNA TGTGCCAGCAGCCACGGGACAGGCTTTTACAATGAGCAGTTCTTC. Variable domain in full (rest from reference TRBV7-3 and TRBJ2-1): GAGVSQTPSNKVTEKGKYVELRCDPISGHTALYWYRQSLGQGPEFLIYFQGTGAADDSGLPNDRFFAVRPEGSVSTLKIQRTERGDSAVYLCASSHGTGFYNEQFFGPGTRLTVL.